This T cell receptor (beta chain) was captured in a study of blood T cell repertoires in COVID-19. Per germline, CDR1 LNHNV and CDR2 YYDKDF (reference sequence). V was pared by 3 bases and J by 5 bases, with 15 bases of the junction left unmatched. The CDR3 has 18 amino acids. As originally analysed: Reference gene primer amplification yielded estimated nucleated cell counts. Using immunoSEQ multiplex PCR, the repertoire was profiled, and TCRdb retains in-frame clones only, with some absent. Clone size and the V and J calls come from that table; the DNA yielded D and trimming. This table holds around 300,000 clones, approximately 90% found once.

Sequencing was performed on peripheral blood. The receptor was isolated from a young woman with COVID-19, enrolled during active disease. The chain recombines TRBV15 with TRBJ2-1; 8 nucleotides line up with TRBD2. The CDR3 is CATSRDLGRGGLNNEQFF. CDR3 in DNA: TGTGCCACCAGCAGGGACCTTGGTCGGGGGGGCCTTAACAATGAGCAGTTCTTC.